Shown below are 5 T cell receptor beta chains from a single sample sequenced in a study of type 1 regulatory T cells. General study points: Type 1 regulatory T cells had a more restricted TCR repertoire than non-type 1 regulatory T cells.

TCRdb reanalysed the reads using MiXCR and keeps one entry per CDR3 protein. This sample has under 75,000 distinct CDR3 sequences; around 20% occur once, and the top ten carry more than 6.5%. No antigen is known for these receptors. The material sequenced was cultured type 1 regulatory T (Tr1) cells, either the whole culture or a sorted fraction (not recorded which). The origin of the receptors is a human donor in good health.

This clonotype has just a few counts. V usage is TRBV5-1 and J usage is TRBJ2-7; TRBD1 matches 8 bases. The CDR3 runs 16 residues. Germline V gives CDR1 SGHRS, CDR2 YFSETQ. V shed 0 bases and J 5 bases; nucleotides not matched to a gene: 10. The CDR3 DNA reads as TGCGCCAGCAGCTTGGGAGGTAGGACAGGGCGAAACGAGCAGTACTTC. Protein sequence: CASSLGGRTGRNEQYF.

This clonotype was found many times. The CDR3 sequence is CSARERAIPGLAGGGFYEQYF. The CDR3 DNA reads TGCAGTGCTAGAGAGCGGGCTATCCCGGGACTAGCGGGAGGGGGGTTCTACGAGCAGTACTTC. This rearrangement joins TRBV20-1 to TRBJ2-7, with 16 bases identical to TRBD2. J gave up 3 bases and V 0 bases, and 17 bases lay outside the gene matches. Germline values: CDR1 DFQATT, CDR2 SNEGSKA (reference sequence). The CDR3 is made up of 21 amino acids.

This clonotype has only a few counts. This chain uses TRBV7-3 with TRBJ2-1; either TRBD1 or TRBD2 may supply D (5 bases each). Germline V gene lookup returns CDR1 SGHTA and CDR2 FQGTGA. V was clipped by 8 bases and J by 2 bases, with 10 bases between them. The CDR3 is made up of 13 amino acids. CDR3 nucleotides: TGTGCCAGCTCGCCGGGGCCCTACAATGAGCAGTTCTTC. This codes for CASSPGPYNEQFF.

V is TRBV29-1 and J is TRBJ2-5; D remains ambiguous. Germline assignment: CDR1 SQVTM and CDR2 ANQGSEA. The CDR3 consists of 10 residues. V dropped 7 bases and J dropped 4 bases, with 7 bases sitting between them. The CDR3 DNA sequence: TGCAGCGCTGGGGTAGAGACCCAGTACTTC. This gives the protein CSAGVETQYF.

The chain uses TRBV7-3 and TRBJ1-1; tentative D call: TRBD1 (5 bases). From germline, CDR1 is SGHTA and CDR2 FQGTGA. Trimming left V 5 bases short and J 1 base short, with 8 bases between. This CDR3 contains 13 residues. The CDR3 here is CASSRGPNTEAFF. In nucleotides, the CDR3 is TGTGCCAGCAGCAGGGGACCGAACACTGAAGCTTTCTTT.